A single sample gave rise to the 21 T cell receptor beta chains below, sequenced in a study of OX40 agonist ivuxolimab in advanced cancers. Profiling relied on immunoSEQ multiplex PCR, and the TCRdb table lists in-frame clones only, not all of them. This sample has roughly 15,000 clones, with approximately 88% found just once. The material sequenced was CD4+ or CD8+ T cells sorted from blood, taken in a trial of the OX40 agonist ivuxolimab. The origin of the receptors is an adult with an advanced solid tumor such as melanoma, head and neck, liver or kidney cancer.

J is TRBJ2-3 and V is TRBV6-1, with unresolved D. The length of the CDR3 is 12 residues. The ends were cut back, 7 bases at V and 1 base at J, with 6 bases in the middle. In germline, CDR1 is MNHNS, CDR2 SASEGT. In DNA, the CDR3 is TGTGCCAGCACTGAGGGCACAGATACGCAGTATTTT. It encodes CASTEGTDTQYF.

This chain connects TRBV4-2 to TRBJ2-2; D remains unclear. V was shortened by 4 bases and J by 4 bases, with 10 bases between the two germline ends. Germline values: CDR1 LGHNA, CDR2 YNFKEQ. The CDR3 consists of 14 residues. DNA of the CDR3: TGTGCCAGCAGCCCTCCGGCGCTCACCGGGGAGCTGTTTTTT. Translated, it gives CASSPPALTGELFF.

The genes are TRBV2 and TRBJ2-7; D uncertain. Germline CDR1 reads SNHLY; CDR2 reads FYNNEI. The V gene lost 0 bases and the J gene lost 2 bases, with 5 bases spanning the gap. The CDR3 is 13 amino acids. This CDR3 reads CASSEAEPYEQYF. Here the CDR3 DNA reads TGTGCCAGCAGTGAAGCGGAGCCCTACGAGCAGTACTTC.

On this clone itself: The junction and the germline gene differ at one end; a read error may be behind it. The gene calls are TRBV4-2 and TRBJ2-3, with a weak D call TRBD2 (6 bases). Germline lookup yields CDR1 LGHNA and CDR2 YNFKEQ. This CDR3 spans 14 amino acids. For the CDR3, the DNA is TGTGCCAGCGGCCAAGCTAGCGGCACAGATACGCAGTATTTT. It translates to CASGQASGTDTQYF.

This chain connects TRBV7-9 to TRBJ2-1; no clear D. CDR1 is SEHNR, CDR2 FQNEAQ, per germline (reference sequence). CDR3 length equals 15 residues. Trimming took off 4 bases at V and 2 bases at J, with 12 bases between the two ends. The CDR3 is CASSSRLRPYNEQFF. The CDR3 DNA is TGTGCCAGCAGCTCGCGACTGCGGCCCTACAATGAGCAGTTCTTC. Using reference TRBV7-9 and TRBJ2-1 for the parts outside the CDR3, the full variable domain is DTGVSQNPRHKITKRGQNVTFRCDPISEHNRLYWYRQTLGQGPEFLTYFQNEAQLEKSRLLSDRFSAERPKGSFSTLEIQRTEQGDSAMYLCASSSRLRPYNEQFFGPGTRLTVL.

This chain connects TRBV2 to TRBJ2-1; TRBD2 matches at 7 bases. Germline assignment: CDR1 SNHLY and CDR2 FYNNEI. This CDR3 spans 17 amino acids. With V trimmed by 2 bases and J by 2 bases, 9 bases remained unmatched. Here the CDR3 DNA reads TGTGCCAGCAGTGAATTTATGGGCGGGAGACCCTACAATGAGCAGTTCTTC. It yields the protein CASSEFMGGRPYNEQFF.

The DNA of the CDR3 is TGTGCCAGCGGGGGGGAGATGGGAGAGACCCAGTACTTC. This encodes CASGGEMGETQYF. The V gene is TRBV13, the J gene TRBJ2-5; 7 nucleotides align to TRBD2. Losses at the gene ends were 8 bases for V and 4 bases for J; bases not matched to a gene: 7. The CDR3 loop spans 13 amino acids. Looked up from germline, CDR1 is PRHDT and CDR2 is FYEKMQ (reference sequence).

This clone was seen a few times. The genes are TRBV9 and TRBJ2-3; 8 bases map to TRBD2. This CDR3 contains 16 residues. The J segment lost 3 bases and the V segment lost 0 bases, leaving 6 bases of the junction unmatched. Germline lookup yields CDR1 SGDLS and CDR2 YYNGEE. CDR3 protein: CASSVEGGLGTDTQYF. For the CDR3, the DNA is TGTGCCAGCAGCGTAGAGGGGGGACTAGGTACAGATACGCAGTATTTT.

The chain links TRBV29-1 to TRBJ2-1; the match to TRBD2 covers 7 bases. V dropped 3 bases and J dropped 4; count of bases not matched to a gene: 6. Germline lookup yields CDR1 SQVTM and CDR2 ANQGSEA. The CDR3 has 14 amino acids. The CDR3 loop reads CSVDAGRGYNEQFF. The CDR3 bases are TGCAGCGTTGACGCTGGGCGGGGGTACAATGAGCAGTTCTTC.

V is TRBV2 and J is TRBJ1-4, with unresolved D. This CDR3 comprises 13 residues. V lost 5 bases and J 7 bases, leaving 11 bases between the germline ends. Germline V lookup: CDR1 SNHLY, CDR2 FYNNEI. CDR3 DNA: TGTGCCAGCAGTCTCGAAGGGTTTGAAAAACTGTTTTTT. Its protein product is CASSLEGFEKLFF.

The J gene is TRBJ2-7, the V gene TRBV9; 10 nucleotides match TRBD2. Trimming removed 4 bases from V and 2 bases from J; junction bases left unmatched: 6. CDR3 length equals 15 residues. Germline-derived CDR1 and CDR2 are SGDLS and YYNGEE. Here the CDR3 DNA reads TGTGCCAGCAGCAAAGGGACTAGCGAAGCCTACGAGCAGTACTTC. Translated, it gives CASSKGTSEAYEQYF.

CDR3: CASSRGTVNTEAFF. CDR3 nucleotide sequence: TGTGCCAGCTCACGCGGGACAGTAAACACTGAAGCTTTCTTT. The chain has TRBV18 and TRBJ1-1; 7 bases are shared with TRBD1. The V segment lost 4 bases and the J segment 2 bases; nucleotides outside the gene matches: 4. Per germline, CDR1 KGHSH and CDR2 LQKENI. The CDR3 length is 14 residues.

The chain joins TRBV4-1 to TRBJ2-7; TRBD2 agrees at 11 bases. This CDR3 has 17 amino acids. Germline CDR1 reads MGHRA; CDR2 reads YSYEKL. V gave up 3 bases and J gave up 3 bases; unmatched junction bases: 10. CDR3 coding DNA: TGCGCCAGCAGCCAGGGGACTAGCGGTTCCTCTCGCTACGAGCAGTACTTC. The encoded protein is CASSQGTSGSSRYEQYF.

The chain's CDR3 is CASSLAGFHEQYF. CDR3 in DNA: TGTGCCAGCAGCTTGGCAGGGTTCCACGAGCAGTACTTC. The genes are TRBV5-4 and TRBJ2-7; D is possibly TRBD1 (5 bases). The CDR3 has 13 amino acids. V shed 0 bases and J shed 5 bases, with 9 bases lying between them. Germline CDR1 and CDR2: SGHNT and YYREEE (reference sequence).

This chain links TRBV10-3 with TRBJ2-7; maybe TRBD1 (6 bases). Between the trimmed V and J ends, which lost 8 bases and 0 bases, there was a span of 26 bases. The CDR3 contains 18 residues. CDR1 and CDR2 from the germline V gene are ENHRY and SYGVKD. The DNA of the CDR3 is TGTGCCATCGGTCGAAGGACAGCCAAAGACCCCTCCTCCTACGAGCAGTACTTC. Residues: CAIGRRTAKDPSSYEQYF.

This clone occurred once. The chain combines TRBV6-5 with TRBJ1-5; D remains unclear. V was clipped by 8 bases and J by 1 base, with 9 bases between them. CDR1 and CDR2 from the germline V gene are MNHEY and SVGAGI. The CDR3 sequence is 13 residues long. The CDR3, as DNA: TGTGCCAGCGACGGACGGAGCAATCAGCCCCAGCATTTT. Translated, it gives CASDGRSNQPQHF.

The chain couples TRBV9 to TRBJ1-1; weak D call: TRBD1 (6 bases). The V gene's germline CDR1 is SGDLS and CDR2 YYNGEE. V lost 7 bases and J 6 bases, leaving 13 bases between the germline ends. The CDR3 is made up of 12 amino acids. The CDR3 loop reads CASLTGPPEAFF. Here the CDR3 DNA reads TGTGCCAGCCTGACAGGCCCCCCTGAAGCTTTCTTT.

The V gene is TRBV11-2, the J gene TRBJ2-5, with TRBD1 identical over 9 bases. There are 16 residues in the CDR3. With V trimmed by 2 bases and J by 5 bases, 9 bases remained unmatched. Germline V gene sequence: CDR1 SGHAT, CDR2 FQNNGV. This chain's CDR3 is CASSLRTGVDGETQYF. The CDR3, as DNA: TGTGCCAGCAGCTTAAGGACAGGGGTAGACGGGGAGACCCAGTACTTC.

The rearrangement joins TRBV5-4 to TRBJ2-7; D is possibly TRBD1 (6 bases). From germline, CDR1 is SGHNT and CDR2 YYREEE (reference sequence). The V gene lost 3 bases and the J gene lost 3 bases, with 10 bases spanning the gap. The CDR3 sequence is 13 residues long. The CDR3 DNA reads TGTGCCAGCAGCTACGGACAGAACTACGAGCAGTACTTC. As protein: CASSYGQNYEQYF.

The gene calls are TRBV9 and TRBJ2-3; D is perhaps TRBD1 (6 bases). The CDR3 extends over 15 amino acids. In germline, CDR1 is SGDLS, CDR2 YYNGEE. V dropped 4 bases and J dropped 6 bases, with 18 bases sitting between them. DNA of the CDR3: TGTGCCAGCAGCACCCGTGGGGGCGGCGTTGATACGCAGTATTTT. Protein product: CASSTRGGGVDTQYF.

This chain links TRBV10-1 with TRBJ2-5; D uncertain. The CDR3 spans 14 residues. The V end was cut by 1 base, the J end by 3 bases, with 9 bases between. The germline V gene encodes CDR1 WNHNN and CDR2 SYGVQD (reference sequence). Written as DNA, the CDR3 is TGCGCCAGCAGTGAGTGGTTCGGAGAAGAGACCCAGTACTTC. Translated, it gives CASSEWFGEETQYF.